This TCR beta chain is drawn from a study of shared clonotypes between healthy human individuals. Study-level information: Researchers assigned three CD4 naive, three CD4 memory, two CD8 naive and one CD8 memory plate to each donor.

Germline V gene data show CDR1 as MDHEN and CDR2 as SYDVKM. The length of the CDR3 is 16 residues. The ends lost 4 bases at V and 1 base at J; junction bases unmatched: 8. Overall study results and limits: Lower generation probabilities were found for non-shared clonotypes than for those shared by all four donors.

Naive CD8 cells comprised CD45RO-negative, CCR7-positively selected cells, excluding terminally differentiated effector memory CD45RA+ cells. Only one count was recorded for this clone. Antigen: not known. Clones were read by immunoSEQ multiplex PCR, and TCRdb kept only the in-frame ones, dropping some. The sample has approximately 1.9 million clones; 85% to 95% are singletons. Sequencing used naive CD8+ T cells from PBMCs. The chain uses TRBV28 and TRBJ1-2, with 8 bases identical to TRBD1. This receptor was taken from a man between 18 and 29 years old in good health. Some clones in this sample may be carry-over from other donors' samples. CDR3 bases: TGTGCCAGCAGTTCGAGGAGGGACAGGCATAACTATGGCTACACCTTC. Translating it yields CASSSRRDRHNYGYTF.